This T cell receptor beta chain was recovered during a study of shared clonotypes between healthy human individuals. The protocol was immunoSEQ multiplex PCR, while the TCRdb copy is restricted to in-frame clones and leaves out a portion. The table shows roughly 1,100,000 clones, with under 80% occurring only once. This CDR3 spans 14 amino acids. Trimming took off 3 bases at V and 4 bases at J, with 13 bases between the two ends. Germline CDR1 reads SGHRS; CDR2 reads YFSETQ. This rearrangement joins TRBV5-1 to TRBJ1-2; no clear D. This TCR was recovered from a man younger than 35 in good health. What was sequenced was memory CD4+ T cells sorted from blood. Indicated subset: CD45RA-negative fraction. The CDR3 DNA sequence: TGCGCCAGCAGCTCCCTCGGGGTCGGCTATGGCTACACCTTC. Translating it yields CASSSLGVGYGYTF.